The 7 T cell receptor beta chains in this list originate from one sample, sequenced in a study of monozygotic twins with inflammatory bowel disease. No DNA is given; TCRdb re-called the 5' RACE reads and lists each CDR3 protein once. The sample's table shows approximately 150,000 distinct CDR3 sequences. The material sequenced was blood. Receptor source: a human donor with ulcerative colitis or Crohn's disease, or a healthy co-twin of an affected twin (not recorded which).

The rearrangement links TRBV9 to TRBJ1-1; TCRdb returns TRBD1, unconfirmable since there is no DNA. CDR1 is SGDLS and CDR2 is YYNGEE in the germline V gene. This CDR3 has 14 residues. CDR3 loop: CASSPGTGDAEAFF.

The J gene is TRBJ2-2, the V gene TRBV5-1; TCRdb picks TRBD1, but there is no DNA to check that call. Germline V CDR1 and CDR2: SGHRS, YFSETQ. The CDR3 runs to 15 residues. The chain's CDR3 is CASSRGDRFTGELFF.

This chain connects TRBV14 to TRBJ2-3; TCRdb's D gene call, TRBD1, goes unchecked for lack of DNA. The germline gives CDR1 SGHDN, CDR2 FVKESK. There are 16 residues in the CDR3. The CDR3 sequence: CASSQGQGRDTDTQYF.

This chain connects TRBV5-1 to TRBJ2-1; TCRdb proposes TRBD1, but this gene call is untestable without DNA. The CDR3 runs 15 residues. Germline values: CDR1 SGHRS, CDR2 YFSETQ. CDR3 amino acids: CASSPGTGLYNEQFF. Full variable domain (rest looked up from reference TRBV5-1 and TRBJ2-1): KAGVTQTPRYLIKTRGQQVTLSCSPISGHRSVSWYQQTPGQGLQFLFEYFSETQRNKGNFPGRFSGRQFSNSRSEMNVSTLELGDSALYLCASSPGTGLYNEQFFGPGTRLTVL.

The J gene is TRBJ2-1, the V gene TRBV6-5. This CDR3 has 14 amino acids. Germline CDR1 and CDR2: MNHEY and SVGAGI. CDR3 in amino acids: CASSYSERYNEQFF.

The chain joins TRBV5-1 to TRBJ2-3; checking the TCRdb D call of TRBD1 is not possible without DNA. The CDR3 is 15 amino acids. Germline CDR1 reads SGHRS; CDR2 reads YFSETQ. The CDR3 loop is CASSPPPGQGFTQYF.

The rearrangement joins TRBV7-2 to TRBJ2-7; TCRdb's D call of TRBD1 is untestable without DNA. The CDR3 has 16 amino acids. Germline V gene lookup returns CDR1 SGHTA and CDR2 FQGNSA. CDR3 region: CVSSSQPGDLSYEQYF.